Detailed here is one T cell receptor beta chain. Antigen: not known. The sample originates from a study of T cell responses to AZD1222 COVID-19 vaccine. Overall study results and limits: Across spike, vaccine-associated CD4 TCRs were found, dominant at 160-218 and 743-854. All repertoire sampling was performed exclusively after the peak T cell response. A mostly white British donor set with more females was recruited, and clonal diversity was possibly underestimated.

The CDR3 consists of 13 residues. The germline gives CDR1 LNHDA, CDR2 SQIVND (reference sequence). The V end lost 6 bases, the J end lost 5 bases, and 13 bases lay between the germline ends. The table came from immunoSEQ multiplex PCR; TCRdb's copy has only in-frame clones and leaves some out. The data show tens of thousands of clones, roughly 89% seen once. This receptor was identified in an adult in good health. The chain is built from TRBV19 and TRBJ2-5; a possible D gene is TRBD1 (6 bases). The input for sequencing was peripheral blood, taken on day 0 of AZD1222 vaccination. CDR3 nucleotide sequence: TGTGCCAGTAGCGTACAGGGTTTGGAGACCCAGTACTTC. The encoded protein is CASSVQGLETQYF.